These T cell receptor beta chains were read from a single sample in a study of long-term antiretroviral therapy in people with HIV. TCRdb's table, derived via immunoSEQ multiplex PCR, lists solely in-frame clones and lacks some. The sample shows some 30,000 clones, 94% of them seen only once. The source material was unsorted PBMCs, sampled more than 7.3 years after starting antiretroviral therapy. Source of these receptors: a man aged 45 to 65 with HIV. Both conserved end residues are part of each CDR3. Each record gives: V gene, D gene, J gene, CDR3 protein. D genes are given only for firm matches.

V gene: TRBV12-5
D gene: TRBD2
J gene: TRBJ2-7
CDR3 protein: CASGLPEEAGDYYEQYF

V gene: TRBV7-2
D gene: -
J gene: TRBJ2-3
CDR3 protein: CASSKSGSTDTQYF

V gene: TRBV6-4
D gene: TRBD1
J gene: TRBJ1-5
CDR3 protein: CASSAQGEANGNQPQHF

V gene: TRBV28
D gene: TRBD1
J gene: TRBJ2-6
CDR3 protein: CASSFIRTGSSGANVLTF

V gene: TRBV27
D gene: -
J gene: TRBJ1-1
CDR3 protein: CASSPLTGGDTEAFF

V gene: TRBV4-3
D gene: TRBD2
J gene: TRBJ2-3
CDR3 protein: CASSQGPAKAAGSTDTQYF

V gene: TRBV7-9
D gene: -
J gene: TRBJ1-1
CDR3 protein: CASSLEVRLNTEAFF

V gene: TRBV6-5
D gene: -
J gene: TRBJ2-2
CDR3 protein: CASSSTGNTGELFF

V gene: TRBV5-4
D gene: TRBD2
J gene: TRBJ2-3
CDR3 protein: CASQKRGGTDTQYF

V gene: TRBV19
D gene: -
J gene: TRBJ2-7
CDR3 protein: CASSTRGNEQYF

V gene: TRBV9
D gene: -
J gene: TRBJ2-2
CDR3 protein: CASSGTVTGELFF

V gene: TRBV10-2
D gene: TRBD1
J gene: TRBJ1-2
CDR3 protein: CASSEVTGGGYTF

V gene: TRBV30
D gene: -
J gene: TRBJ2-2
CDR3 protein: CAWSVGLTGELFF

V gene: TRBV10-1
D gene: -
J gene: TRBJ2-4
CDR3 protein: CASSESGRNIQYF

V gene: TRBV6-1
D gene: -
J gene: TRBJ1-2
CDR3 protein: CASSESGRGVYGYTF

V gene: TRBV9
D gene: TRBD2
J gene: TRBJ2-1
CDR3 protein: CASSIGTSGYNEQFF

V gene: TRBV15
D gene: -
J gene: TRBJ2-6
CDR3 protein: CATSRDSGAGANVLTF

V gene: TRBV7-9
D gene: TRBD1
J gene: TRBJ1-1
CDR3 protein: CASSLALDRGRGAFF

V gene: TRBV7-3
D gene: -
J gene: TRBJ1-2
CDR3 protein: CASRDPNYGYTF

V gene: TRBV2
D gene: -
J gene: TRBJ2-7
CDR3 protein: CASSEPAYEQYF

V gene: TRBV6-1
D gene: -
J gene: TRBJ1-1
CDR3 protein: CASSYDGENTEAFF

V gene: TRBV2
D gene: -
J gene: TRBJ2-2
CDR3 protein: CASNTPRGGQNTGELFF

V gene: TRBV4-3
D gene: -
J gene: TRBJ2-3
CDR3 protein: CASSQGGPGTDTQYF

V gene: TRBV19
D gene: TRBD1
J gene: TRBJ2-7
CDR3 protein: CASSIVAGGTYEQYF

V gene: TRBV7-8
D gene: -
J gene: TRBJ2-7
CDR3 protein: CASSLAGREQYF

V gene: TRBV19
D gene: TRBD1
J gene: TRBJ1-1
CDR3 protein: CASREQGPDTEAFF

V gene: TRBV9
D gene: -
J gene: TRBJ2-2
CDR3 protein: CASSVDAGETGELFF

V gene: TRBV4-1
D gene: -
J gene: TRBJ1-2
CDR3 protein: CASSQTANYGYTF

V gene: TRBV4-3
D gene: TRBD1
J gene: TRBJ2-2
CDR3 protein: CASSRSGGRTGELFF

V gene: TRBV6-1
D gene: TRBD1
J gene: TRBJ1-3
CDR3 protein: CASSGGQGRDTIYF

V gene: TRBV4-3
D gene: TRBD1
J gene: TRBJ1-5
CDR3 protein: CASSQDMRQGQVMSNQPQHF

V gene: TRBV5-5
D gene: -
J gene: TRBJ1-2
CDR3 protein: CASRPQGIIGYTF

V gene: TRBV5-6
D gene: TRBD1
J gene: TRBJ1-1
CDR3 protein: CASSLGTGPTEAFF

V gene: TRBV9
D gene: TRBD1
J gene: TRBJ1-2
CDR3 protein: CASSVGTAGGYGYTF

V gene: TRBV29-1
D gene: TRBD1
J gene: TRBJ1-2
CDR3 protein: CSVGQGNGYTF

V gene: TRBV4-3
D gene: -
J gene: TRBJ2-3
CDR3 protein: CASSQDADRGADTQYF

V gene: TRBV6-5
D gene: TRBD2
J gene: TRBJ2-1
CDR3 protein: CASSYSILAGGGEQFF

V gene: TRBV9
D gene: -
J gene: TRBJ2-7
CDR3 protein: CASSVEAGSSYEQYF

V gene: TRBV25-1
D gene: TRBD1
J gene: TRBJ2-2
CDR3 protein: CASSEGGQGYSGELFF

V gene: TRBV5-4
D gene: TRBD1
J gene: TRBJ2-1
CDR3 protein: CASSFGGQGLNEQFF

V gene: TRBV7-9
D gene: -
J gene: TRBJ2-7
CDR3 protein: CASTKSRAPNEQYF

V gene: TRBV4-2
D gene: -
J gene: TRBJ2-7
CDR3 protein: CASSQERLLYEQYF

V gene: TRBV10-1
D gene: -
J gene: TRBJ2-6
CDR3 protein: CASSEGYGANVLTF

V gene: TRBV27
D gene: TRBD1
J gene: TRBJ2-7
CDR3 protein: CASSSRTGAYEQYF

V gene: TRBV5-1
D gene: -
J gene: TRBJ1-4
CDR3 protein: CASSSNRGNNEKLFF

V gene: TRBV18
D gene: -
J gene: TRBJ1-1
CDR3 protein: CASSLLGNTEAFF

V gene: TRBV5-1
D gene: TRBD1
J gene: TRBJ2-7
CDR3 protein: CASSRDRGREQYF

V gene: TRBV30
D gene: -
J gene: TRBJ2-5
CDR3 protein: CAYTSSRRGETQYF

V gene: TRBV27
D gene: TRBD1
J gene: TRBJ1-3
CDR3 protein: CASSRWDREPLGGNTIYF

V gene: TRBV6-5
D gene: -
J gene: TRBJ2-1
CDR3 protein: CASSSGGQFGNEQFF

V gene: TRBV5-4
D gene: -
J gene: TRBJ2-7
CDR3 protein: CASSLSTYEQYF

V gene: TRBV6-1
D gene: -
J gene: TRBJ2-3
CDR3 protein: CASSVVGHNEDTQYF